This TCR beta chain was sequenced during a study of long-term antiretroviral therapy in people with HIV. V dropped 1 base and J dropped 0 bases, with 12 bases sitting between them. Per the germline V gene, CDR1 is KGHSH and CDR2 is LQKENI. The CDR3 runs 16 residues. Runs used v3.0 of the immunoSEQ assay and were done at survey level. The data were produced by immunoSEQ multiplex PCR, yet TCRdb's version contains in-frame clones alone and is incomplete. The data contain some 14,000 clones, around 76% of them singletons. This receptor was identified in a man aged 35-49 years with HIV. Material: unsorted PBMCs, obtained 3.1 years after starting antiretroviral therapy. The chain uses TRBV18 and TRBJ1-1, with TRBD1 as a possible D gene (5 bases). As DNA, the CDR3 is TGTGCCAGCTCACCACTCACAGGAGGGATGAACACTGAAGCTTTCTTT. Its protein product is CASSPLTGGMNTEAFF.